This T cell receptor beta chain was recovered during a study of blood T cell repertoires in COVID-19. Turning to the study itself: Samples came from the United States, Italy and Spain, spanning acute and convalescent COVID-19. T cells, B-cell-depleted T cells, or PBMCs supplied cDNA or gDNA.

Original analysis: By means of reference gene primer amplification, nucleated cell counts were estimated. Measured with immunoSEQ multiplex PCR; TCRdb has only the in-frame clones, and not every one. The V and J calls and the clone size are those of that table, but D and trimming were determined from the DNA. The table has about 50,000 clones, over 85% seen once. This CDR3 is built from 16 residues. The V end lost 6 bases, the J end lost 2 bases, and 20 bases lay between the germline ends. Germline loops: CDR1 MDHEN, CDR2 SYDVKM. This sequence joins TRBV28 and TRBJ2-7, with D perhaps matching TRBD1 (6 bases). The TCR was taken from a human donor in a cohort sampled during active COVID-19. The specimen was peripheral blood. DNA for the CDR3: TGTGCCAGCAGCCCCGCCGGACAGCCTTATCCCTACGAGCAGTACTTC. Protein: CASSPAGQPYPYEQYF. Combining the CDR3 with reference TRBV28 and TRBJ2-7 gives the whole variable domain DVKVTQSSRYLVKRTGEKVFLECVQDMDHENMFWYRQDPGLGLRLIYFSYDVKMKEKGDIPEGYSVSREKKERFSLILESASTNQTSMYLCASSPAGQPYPYEQYFGPGTRLTVT.